This record looks at one T cell receptor beta chain sequence and its context. The antigen remains undetermined. The entry originates in a study of beta chain features in type 1 diabetes. Whole-study context: In age, gender and cell yields, patients were similar to healthy donors. Findings and limits, study-wide: All four CD4+ subsets of Type 1 diabetes patients contained TCRB CDR3s that were moderately but significantly shorter. The naive, central memory and Treg TCRB repertoires showed an apparent similarity that was greater among patients than among healthy donors. PCR might pick shorter templates more often, in the same way for patients and controls.

Reverse transcribing all isolated RNA meant expressed TCRB transcripts were sequenced. The method was immunoSEQ multiplex PCR; TCRdb's version includes in-frame clones alone and lacks a portion of them. Of about 640,000 clones detected, over 10% appear once; the ten largest clones hold about 0.11%. Germline CDR1 reads LNHNV; CDR2 reads YYDKDF (reference sequence). The CDR3 has 12 residues. Deletions cut 0 bases from V and 7 bases from J, with 4 bases between. The receptor comes from a man aged 25 to 40 with type 1 diabetes. The chain recombines TRBV15 with TRBJ1-5; D uncertain. The sequencing sample was made of naive CD4+ T cells from blood. The CDR3 DNA reads as TGTGCCACCAGCAGAGATCCCCAGCCCCAGCATTTT. This codes for CATSRDPQPQHF.